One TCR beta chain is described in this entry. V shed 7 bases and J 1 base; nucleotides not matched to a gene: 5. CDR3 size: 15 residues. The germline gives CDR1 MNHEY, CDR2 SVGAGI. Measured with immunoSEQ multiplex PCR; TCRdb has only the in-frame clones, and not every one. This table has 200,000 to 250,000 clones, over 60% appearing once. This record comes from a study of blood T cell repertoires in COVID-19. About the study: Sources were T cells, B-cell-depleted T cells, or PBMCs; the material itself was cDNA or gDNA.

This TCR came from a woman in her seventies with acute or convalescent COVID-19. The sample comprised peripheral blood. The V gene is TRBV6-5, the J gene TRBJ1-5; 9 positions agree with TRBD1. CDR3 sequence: CASKRDRGSNQPQHF. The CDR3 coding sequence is TGTGCCAGCAAGCGCGACAGGGGGAGCAATCAGCCCCAGCATTTT.